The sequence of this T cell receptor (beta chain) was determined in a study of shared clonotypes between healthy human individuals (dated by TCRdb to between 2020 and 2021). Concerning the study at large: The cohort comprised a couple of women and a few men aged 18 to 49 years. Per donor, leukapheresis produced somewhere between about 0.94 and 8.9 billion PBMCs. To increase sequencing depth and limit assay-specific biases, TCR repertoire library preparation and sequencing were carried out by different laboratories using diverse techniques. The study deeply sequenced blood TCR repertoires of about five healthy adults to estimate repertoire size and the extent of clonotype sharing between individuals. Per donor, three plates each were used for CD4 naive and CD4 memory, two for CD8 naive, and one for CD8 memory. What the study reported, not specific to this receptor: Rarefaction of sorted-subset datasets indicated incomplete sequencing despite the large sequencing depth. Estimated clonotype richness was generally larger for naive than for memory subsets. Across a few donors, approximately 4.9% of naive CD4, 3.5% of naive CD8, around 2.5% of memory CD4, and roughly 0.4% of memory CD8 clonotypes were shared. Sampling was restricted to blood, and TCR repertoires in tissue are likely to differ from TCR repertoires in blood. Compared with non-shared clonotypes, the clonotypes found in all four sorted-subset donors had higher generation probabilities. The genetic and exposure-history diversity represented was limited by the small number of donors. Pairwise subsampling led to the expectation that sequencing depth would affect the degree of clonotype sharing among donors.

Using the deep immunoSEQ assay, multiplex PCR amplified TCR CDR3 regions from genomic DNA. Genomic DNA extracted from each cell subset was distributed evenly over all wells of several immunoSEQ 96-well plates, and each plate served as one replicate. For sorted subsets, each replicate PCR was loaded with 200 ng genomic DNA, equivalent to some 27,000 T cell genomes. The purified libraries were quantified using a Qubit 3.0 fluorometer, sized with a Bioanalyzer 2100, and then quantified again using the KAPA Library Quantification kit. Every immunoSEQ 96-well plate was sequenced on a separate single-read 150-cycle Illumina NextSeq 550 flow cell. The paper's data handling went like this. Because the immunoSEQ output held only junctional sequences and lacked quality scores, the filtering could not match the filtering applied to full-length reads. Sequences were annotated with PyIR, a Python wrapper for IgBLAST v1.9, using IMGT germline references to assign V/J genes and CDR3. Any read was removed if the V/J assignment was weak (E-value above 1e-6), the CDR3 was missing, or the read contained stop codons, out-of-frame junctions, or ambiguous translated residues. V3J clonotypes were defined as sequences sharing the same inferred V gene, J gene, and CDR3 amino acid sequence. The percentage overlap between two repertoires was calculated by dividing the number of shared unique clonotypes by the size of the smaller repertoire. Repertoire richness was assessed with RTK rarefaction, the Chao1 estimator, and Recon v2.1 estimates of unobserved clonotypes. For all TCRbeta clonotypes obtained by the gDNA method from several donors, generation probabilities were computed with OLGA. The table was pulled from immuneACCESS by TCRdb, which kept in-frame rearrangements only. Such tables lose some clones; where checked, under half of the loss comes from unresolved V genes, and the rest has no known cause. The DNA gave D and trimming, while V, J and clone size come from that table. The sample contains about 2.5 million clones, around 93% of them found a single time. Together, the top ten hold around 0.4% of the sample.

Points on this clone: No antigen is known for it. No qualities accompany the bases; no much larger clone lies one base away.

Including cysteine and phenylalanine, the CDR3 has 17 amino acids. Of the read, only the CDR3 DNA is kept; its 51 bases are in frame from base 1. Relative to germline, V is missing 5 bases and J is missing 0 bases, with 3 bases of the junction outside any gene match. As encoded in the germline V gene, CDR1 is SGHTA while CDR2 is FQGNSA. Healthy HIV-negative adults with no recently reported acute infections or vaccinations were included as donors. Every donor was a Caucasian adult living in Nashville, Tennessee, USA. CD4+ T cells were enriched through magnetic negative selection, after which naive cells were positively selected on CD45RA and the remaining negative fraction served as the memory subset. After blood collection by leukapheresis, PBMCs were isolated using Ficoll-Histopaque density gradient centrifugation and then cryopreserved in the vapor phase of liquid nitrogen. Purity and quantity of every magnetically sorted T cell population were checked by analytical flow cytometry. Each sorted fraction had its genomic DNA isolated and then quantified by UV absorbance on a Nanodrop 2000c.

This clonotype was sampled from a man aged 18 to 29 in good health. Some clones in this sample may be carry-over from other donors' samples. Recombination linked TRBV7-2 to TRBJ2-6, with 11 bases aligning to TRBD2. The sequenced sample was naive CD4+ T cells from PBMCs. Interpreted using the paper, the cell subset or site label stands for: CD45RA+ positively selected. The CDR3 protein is CASSATSGGSGANVLTF. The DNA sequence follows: TGTGCCAGCAGCGCAACTAGCGGGGGCTCTGGGGCCAACGTCCTGACTTTC.